The 4 T cell receptor beta chains below all came from one sample that was sequenced in a study of OX40 agonist ivuxolimab in advanced cancers. The repertoire was sequenced with immunoSEQ multiplex PCR; TCRdb's copy has only in-frame clones and lacks some. The sample has tens of thousands of clones; roughly 90% are singletons. Sequenced here: CD4+ or CD8+ T cells sorted from blood, sampled in a trial of the OX40 agonist ivuxolimab. These receptors were collected from an adult with an advanced solid tumor such as melanoma, head and neck, liver or kidney cancer.

V and J are TRBV7-8 and TRBJ2-2; D may be TRBD1 (5 bases). The V gene's germline CDR1 is SGHVS and CDR2 FQNEAQ. V was trimmed by 6 bases and J by 5 bases, leaving 10 bases between them. The CDR3 loop spans 13 amino acids. This chain's CDR3 is CASRHGATGELFF. The CDR3, as DNA: TGTGCCAGCAGACATGGGGCGACCGGGGAGCTGTTTTTT.

The chain links TRBV10-3 to TRBJ2-3, with D perhaps matching TRBD1 or TRBD2 (6 bases each). Germline lookup yields CDR1 ENHRY and CDR2 SYGVKD. Trimming pared 3 bases from V and 2 bases from J, leaving 12 bases between. The CDR3 is made up of 15 amino acids. CDR3 in amino acids: CAISDRGRSTDTQYF. The CDR3 DNA reads as TGTGCCATCAGTGATCGGGGGCGGTCCACAGATACGCAGTATTTT.

This clone has a handful of counts. The chain carries TRBV15 and TRBJ2-5; the D is unclear. The germline V gene encodes CDR1 LNHNV and CDR2 YYDKDF (reference sequence). The CDR3 length is 16 residues. Trimming took 0 bases from V and 4 from J, leaving 15 bases between them. CDR3 in amino acids: CATSRDLTAAGETQYF. The CDR3 DNA reads as TGTGCCACCAGCAGAGATTTAACGGCAGCTGGAGAGACCCAGTACTTC.

This chain uses TRBV5-1 with TRBJ1-2, with a possible D match to TRBD1 (5 bases). The length of the CDR3 is 13 residues. Trimming removed 0 bases at V and 6 bases at J, with 9 bases between. Germline CDR1 SGHRS, CDR2 YFSETQ. The CDR3 is CASSLGGSDGYTF. The CDR3, as DNA: TGCGCCAGCAGCTTGGGGGGGTCGGATGGCTACACCTTC.